Following are 7 T cell receptor beta chains from one sample sequenced in a study of identical twins. TCRdb analysed the 5' RACE reads with MiXCR anew, one entry per CDR3 protein. The sample consists of around 510,000 distinct CDR3 sequences, roughly 13% of them appearing once. The data were also submitted as part of a second study, on yellow fever vaccine responses in identical twins.

The material sequenced was CD4+ T cells sorted from blood. Receptors were obtained from a woman under 30 in good health.

The rearrangement uses TRBV15 and TRBJ2-1; 7 nucleotides align to TRBD2. Germline lookup yields CDR1 LNHNV and CDR2 YYDKDF (reference sequence). The CDR3 totals 18 residues. V was pared by 0 bases and J by 7 bases, with 15 bases of the junction left unmatched. The CDR3 nucleotides are TGTGCCACCAGCAGAGATCTTGATATGGGACTACCCCTAAATGAGCAGTTCTTC. Its translation: CATSRDLDMGLPLNEQFF.

This clonotype occurred a few times. The V call is TRBV7-9, the J call TRBJ2-5, with unresolved D. This CDR3 contains 15 residues. V dropped 5 bases and J dropped 4 bases, with 17 bases sitting between them. CDR1 is SEHNR and CDR2 is FQNEAQ in the germline V gene (reference sequence). CDR3 DNA: TGTGCCAGCAGCCCCACCCCCCAGGTTGGAGAGACCCAGTACTTC. This codes for CASSPTPQVGETQYF. Full variable domain (remainder filled in from reference TRBV7-9 and TRBJ2-5): DTGVSQNPRHKITKRGQNVTFRCDPISEHNRLYWYRQTLGQGPEFLTYFQNEAQLEKSRLLSDRFSAERPKGSFSTLEIQRTEQGDSAMYLCASSPTPQVGETQYFGPGTRLLVL.

The chain combines TRBV20-1 with TRBJ1-1; the D is unclear. V shed 2 bases and J shed 6 bases, with 7 bases lying between them. This CDR3 spans 11 amino acids. The germline V gene has CDR1 DFQATT and CDR2 SNEGSKA (reference sequence). CDR3 in amino acids: CSARRTSEAFF. In nucleotides, the CDR3 is TGCAGTGCTAGACGGACTTCTGAAGCTTTCTTT.

In this sample, this clonotype turned up a few times. V gene TRBV20-1 combines with J gene TRBJ2-7, with D possibly called TRBD1 or TRBD2 (5 bases each). V was clipped by 3 bases and J by 1 base, with 10 bases between them. Germline V lookup: CDR1 DFQATT, CDR2 SNEGSKA (reference sequence). The CDR3 is 13 amino acids. CDR3 in DNA: TGCAGTGCTAGTCGGGACGCTTCCTACGAGCAGTACTTC. This sequence encodes CSASRDASYEQYF.

The chain uses TRBV6-5 and TRBJ2-3; D is perhaps TRBD2 (6 bases). Germline CDR1 MNHEY, CDR2 SVGAGI. Trimming took 2 bases from V and 6 from J, leaving 15 bases between them. The CDR3 loop spans 15 amino acids. As DNA, the CDR3 is TGTGCCAGCAGTTACGCGGCGGTGGAGGGGGATACGCAGTATTTT. Amino acids: CASSYAAVEGDTQYF.

A word on this clonotype: Compared with germline, one end of the junction differs, possibly owing to a read error. This chain links TRBV2 with TRBJ2-3; 7 bases are a match to TRBD2. Germline lookup yields CDR1 SNHLY and CDR2 FYNNEI. CDR3 length: 14 amino acids. CDR3 nucleotides: TGTGCCAGCAGTCAAGCGGGGACCACAGATACGCAGTATTTT. Amino acid sequence: CASSQAGTTDTQYF. Supplemented by reference TRBV2 and TRBJ2-3, the full variable domain reads EPEVTQTPSHQVTQMGQEVILRCVPISNHLYFYWYRQILGQKVEFLVSFYNNEISEKSEIFDDQFSVERPDGSNFTLKIRSTKLEDSAMYFCASSQAGTTDTQYFGPGTRLTVL.

V gene TRBV7-8 combines with J gene TRBJ2-1; maybe TRBD2 (5 bases). The CDR3 is 11 amino acids. Trimming removed 5 bases at V and 14 bases at J, with 13 bases between. From germline, CDR1 is SGHVS and CDR2 FQNEAQ. The CDR3 is CASSDGLSEFF. Here the CDR3 DNA reads TGTGCCAGCAGCGACGGACTGTCAGAGTTCTTC.